The next 18 T cell receptor beta chains were all read from a single sample in a study of blood T cell repertoires in COVID-19. The data were produced by immunoSEQ multiplex PCR, yet TCRdb's version contains in-frame clones alone and is incomplete. The table lists about 200,000 clones, approximately 91% of them singletons. Input material: peripheral blood. The origin of the receptors is a woman aged 40 to 49 who had recovered from COVID-19.

The chain combines TRBV9 with TRBJ1-1; D not certain. The V gene lost 2 bases and the J gene lost 6 bases, with 14 bases spanning the gap. The CDR3 consists of 14 residues. Germline lookup yields CDR1 SGDLS and CDR2 YYNGEE. The CDR3 reads CASSVTLPGSEAFF. The CDR3 coding sequence is TGTGCCAGCAGCGTTACACTCCCGGGTTCTGAAGCTTTCTTT.

V gene TRBV19 combines with J gene TRBJ1-1; D call uncertain. CDR1 and CDR2 (germline): LNHDA, SQIVND (reference sequence). The germline V and J ends were trimmed by 7 bases and 4 bases, with 13 bases remaining between them. The CDR3 is 13 amino acids. CDR3 in DNA: TGTGCCAGTATTAAGGGTGAGGGCACTGAAGCTTTCTTT. Amino acid sequence: CASIKGEGTEAFF.

This chain links TRBV9 with TRBJ1-5, with D perhaps matching TRBD1 (6 bases). Germline-derived CDR1 and CDR2 are SGDLS and YYNGEE. The CDR3 is 15 residues long. V dropped 2 bases and J dropped 3 bases, with 12 bases sitting between them. CDR3 region: CASSVDGQNNQPQHF. CDR3 DNA: TGTGCCAGCAGCGTCGACGGACAGAACAATCAGCCCCAGCATTTT. Looking up the rest from reference TRBV9 and TRBJ1-5 gives the full variable domain: DSGVTQTPKHLITATGQRVTLRCSPRSGDLSVYWYQQSLDQGLQFLIQYYNGEERAKGNILERFSAQQFPDLHSELNLSSLELGDSALYFCASSVDGQNNQPQHFGDGTRLSIL.

V is TRBV18 and J is TRBJ2-2; 8 nucleotides match TRBD1. V trimming: 3 bases; J trimming: 1 base; junction bases outside the gene matches: 1. The CDR3 has 15 residues. Germline V gives CDR1 KGHSH, CDR2 LQKENI. The CDR3 DNA is TGTGCCAGCTCACCTGGGACAGGGAACACCGGGGAGCTGTTTTTT. Residues: CASSPGTGNTGELFF.

CDR3 bases: TGTGCCAGCAGCTTAGATATGAGGCAGGGGAGCGCCTACGAGCAGTACTTC. Translating it yields CASSLDMRQGSAYEQYF. The chain carries TRBV11-2 and TRBJ2-7; TRBD1 is a possible D gene (6 bases). The V gene's germline CDR1 is SGHAT and CDR2 FQNNGV. The length of the CDR3 is 17 residues. Trimming pared 0 bases from V and 2 bases from J, leaving 17 bases between.

The chain combines TRBV2 with TRBJ2-2, with 8 bases aligning to TRBD1. Germline values: CDR1 SNHLY, CDR2 FYNNEI. The CDR3 is 14 residues long. J lost 1 base, V lost 6 bases, and 1 base had no gene match. The DNA of the CDR3 is TGTGCCAGCAGAGGACAGGGGAACACCGGGGAGCTGTTTTTT. Translating it yields CASRGQGNTGELFF.

This clone appeared a single time. As DNA, the CDR3 is TGTGCCAGCAGCTTTGGGCTTTTGCGGGAGGCCAACAATGAGCAGTTCTTC. As protein: CASSFGLLREANNEQFF. The chain uses TRBV7-6 and TRBJ2-1, with 8 bases matching TRBD2. The V gene's germline CDR1 is SGHVS and CDR2 FNYEAQ. Trimming removed 3 bases from V and 5 bases from J; junction bases left unmatched: 12. This CDR3 region has 17 residues. Looking up the rest from reference TRBV7-6 and TRBJ2-1 gives the full variable domain: GAGVSQSPRYKVTKRGQDVALRCDPISGHVSLYWYRQALGQGPEFLTYFNYEAQQDKSGLPNDRFSAERPEGSISTLTIQRTEQRDSAMYRCASSFGLLREANNEQFFGPGTRLTVL.

The J gene is TRBJ2-5, the V gene TRBV5-1, with TRBD1 matching 11 bases. Germline CDR1 reads SGHRS; CDR2 reads YFSETQ. The CDR3 is made up of 14 amino acids. Trimming removed 2 bases from V and 4 bases from J; junction bases left unmatched: 1. The CDR3 region is CASSFGTGGETQYF. The CDR3, as DNA: TGCGCCAGCAGCTTCGGGACAGGGGGAGAGACCCAGTACTTC.

V is TRBV4-2 and J is TRBJ1-4; D gene ambiguous. The CDR3 is made up of 17 amino acids. In germline, CDR1 is LGHNA, CDR2 YNFKEQ. Trimming removed 0 bases from V and 8 bases from J, with 19 bases in between. The CDR3 region has the DNA TGTGCCAGCAGCCAAGATCGCCAGTGGGCCGGGGAGGAAAAACTGTTTTTT. It specifies CASSQDRQWAGEEKLFF.

V is TRBV6-1 and J is TRBJ1-5, with D possibly matching TRBD1 (5 bases). This CDR3 contains 16 residues. Per germline, CDR1 MNHNS and CDR2 SASEGT. The V gene lost 2 bases and the J gene lost 5 bases, with 16 bases spanning the gap. The CDR3 reads CASSEIGTGADQPQHF. The CDR3 nucleotides read TGTGCCAGCAGTGAAATAGGGACTGGGGCTGATCAGCCCCAGCATTTT.

This chain uses TRBV29-1 with TRBJ2-5, with D hard to call. V was cut by 2 bases and J by 8 bases, with 12 bases left in between. The length of the CDR3 is 12 residues. CDR1 and CDR2 from the germline V gene are SQVTM and ANQGSEA. The DNA of the CDR3 is TGCAGCGTTGAACAGTCGTCAGGTACCCAGTACTTC. Residues: CSVEQSSGTQYF.

The chain couples TRBV3-1 (or the pseudogene TRBV3-2) to TRBJ1-6; tentative D call: TRBD1 (6 bases). Germline-derived CDR1 and CDR2 are LGHDT and YNNKEL (reference sequence). V lost 3 bases, J lost 7 bases, and 16 bases lay in between. The CDR3 is made up of 16 amino acids. The CDR3 reads CASSQAGAGVNSPLHF. The CDR3 bases are TGTGCCAGCAGCCAGGCTGGAGCAGGGGTAAATTCACCCCTCCACTTT.

The CDR3 coding sequence is TGTGCCAGCAGCCCCCGGTGGGCCGAAGTTAACTACGAGCAGTACTTC. Amino acid sequence: CASSPRWAEVNYEQYF. V gene TRBV7-8 combines with J gene TRBJ2-7; D is uncertain. The length of the CDR3 is 16 residues. V was trimmed by 5 bases and J by 3 bases, leaving 20 bases between them. Germline loops: CDR1 SGHVS, CDR2 FQNEAQ.

This chain links TRBV5-1 with TRBJ2-2; D is perhaps TRBD1 (7 bases). Per the germline V gene, CDR1 is SGHRS and CDR2 is YFSETQ. V lost 0 bases and J lost 3, with 12 bases in between. The CDR3 consists of 16 residues. DNA of the CDR3: TGCGCCAGCAGCTTGGGTGACAGGGAGGACACCGGGGAGCTGTTTTTT. Amino acids: CASSLGDREDTGELFF.

The J gene is TRBJ2-7, the V gene TRBV6-2 or TRBV6-3, with 9 bases lining up with TRBD2. Germline lookup yields CDR1 MNHEY and CDR2 SVGEGT. V was pared by 5 bases and J by 0 bases, with 5 bases of the junction left unmatched. This CDR3 comprises 15 residues. CDR3 sequence reads: CASSPVAGDSYEQYF. In DNA, the CDR3 is TGTGCCAGCAGTCCCGTAGCGGGGGACTCCTACGAGCAGTACTTC.

This rearrangement joins TRBV11-2 to TRBJ2-7; 11 nucleotides line up with TRBD2. Germline CDR1 is SGHAT and CDR2 is FQNNGV. This CDR3 comprises 18 residues. V was clipped by 3 bases and J by 1 base; unmatched bases: 11. The CDR3 reads CASSFERGLAARSYEQYF. The CDR3 DNA sequence: TGTGCCAGCAGCTTTGAAAGGGGACTAGCGGCCCGATCCTACGAGCAGTACTTC.

This chain joins TRBV3-1 (or the pseudogene TRBV3-2) and TRBJ1-1, with a possible D match to TRBD1 (6 bases). Per germline, CDR1 LGHDT and CDR2 YNNKEL (reference sequence). Trimming stripped 2 bases from V and 1 base from J, with 17 bases between. The CDR3 extends over 17 amino acids. This CDR3 reads CASSQPPTVRGNTEAFF. The CDR3 DNA is TGTGCCAGCAGCCAACCCCCGACGGTCAGGGGGAACACTGAAGCTTTCTTT.

The genes are TRBV15 and TRBJ2-1, with 7 bases fitting TRBD2. The CDR3 extends over 14 amino acids. Germline values: CDR1 LNHNV, CDR2 YYDKDF (reference sequence). With 5 bases clipped from V and 5 bases from J, the junction kept 6 bases outside the gene matches. CDR3 protein: CATSYGLGDNEQFF. CDR3 bases: TGTGCCACCAGCTATGGACTAGGGGACAATGAGCAGTTCTTC.